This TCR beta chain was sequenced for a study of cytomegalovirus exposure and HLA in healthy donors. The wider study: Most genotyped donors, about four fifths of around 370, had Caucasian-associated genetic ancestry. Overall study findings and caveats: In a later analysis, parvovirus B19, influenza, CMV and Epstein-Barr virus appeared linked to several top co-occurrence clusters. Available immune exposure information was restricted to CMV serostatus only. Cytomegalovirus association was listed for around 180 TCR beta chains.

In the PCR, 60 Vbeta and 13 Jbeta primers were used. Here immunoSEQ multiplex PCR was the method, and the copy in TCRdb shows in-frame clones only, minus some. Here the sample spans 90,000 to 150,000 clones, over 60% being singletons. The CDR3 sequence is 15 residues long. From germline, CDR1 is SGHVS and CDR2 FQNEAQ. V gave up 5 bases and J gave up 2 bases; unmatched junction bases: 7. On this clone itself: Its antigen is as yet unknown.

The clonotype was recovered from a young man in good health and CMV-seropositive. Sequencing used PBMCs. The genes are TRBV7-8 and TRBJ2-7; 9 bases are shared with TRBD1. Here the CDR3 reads CASSLGQGWTYEQYF. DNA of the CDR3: TGTGCCAGCAGCCTGGGACAGGGATGGACCTACGAGCAGTACTTC. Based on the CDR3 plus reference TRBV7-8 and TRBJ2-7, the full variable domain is GAGVSQSPRYKVAKRGQDVALRCDPISGHVSLFWYQQALGQGPEFLTYFQNEAQLDKSGLPSDRFFAERPEGSVSTLKIQRTQQEDSAVYLCASSLGQGWTYEQYFGPGTRLTVT.